The present TCR beta chain was sequenced within a study of OX40 agonist ivuxolimab in advanced cancers. Across the whole study: Prior anti-PD-1, anti-PD-L1 or anti-CTLA-4 therapy did not bar entry, and approximately 43% had some. Three patients, one with hepatocellular carcinoma and two with cutaneous melanoma, achieved partial responses.

In germline, CDR1 is SGHTA, CDR2 FQGNSA. V lost 0 bases and J 6 bases, leaving 12 bases between the germline ends. The CDR3 extends over 15 amino acids. Study-wide points: At 0.1 to 3.0 mg/kg and by week 6, clonal expansion occurred in CD4+ and CD8+ blood T cells. Normalized T-cell clonal expansion was also low in some nonresponders.

Points on this clone: Antigen specificity is unknown.

Data came from immunoSEQ multiplex PCR; TCRdb stores just in-frame clones and leaves some out. This table has under 8,500 clones, about 80% appearing once. The source was CD4+ or CD8+ T cells sorted from blood, collected in a trial of the OX40 agonist ivuxolimab. This clonotype was obtained from an adult with an advanced solid tumor such as melanoma, head and neck, liver or kidney cancer. The gene calls are TRBV7-2 and TRBJ2-1; weak D call: TRBD1 (6 bases). CDR3 amino acids: CASSLATGWSNEQFF. The CDR3 bases are TGTGCCAGCAGCTTAGCAACAGGGTGGAGCAATGAGCAGTTCTTC. Filled out from reference TRBV7-2 and TRBJ2-1, the complete variable domain reads GAGVSQSPSNKVTEKGKDVELRCDPISGHTALYWYRQSLGQGLEFLIYFQGNSAPDKSGLPSDRFSAERTGGSVSTLTIQRTQQEDSAVYLCASSLATGWSNEQFFGPGTRLTVL.